The 17 T cell receptor beta chains in this list originate from one sample, sequenced in a study of high-grade serous ovarian cancer treatment subgroups. Assay: immunoSEQ multiplex PCR; the TCRdb copy retains only in-frame clones and omits some. The sample lists about 7,100 clones, about 79% seen once, with 4.5% to 6% in the top ten. Tumor tissue was taken before any definitive surgery or chemotherapy was given. Sequencing was carried out using tumor tissue. Receptors originate from a human donor with high-grade serous ovarian cancer.

The rearrangement links TRBV7-2 to TRBJ2-1; 8 nucleotides match TRBD1. V shed 1 base and J 8 bases; nucleotides not matched to a gene: 13. The germline V gene encodes CDR1 SGHTA and CDR2 FQGNSA. CDR3 size: 17 residues. CDR3 DNA: TGTGCCAGCAGCTTAGGCGGAGCCCGACAGGGGTCCGATGAGCAGTTCTTC. Translated, it gives CASSLGGARQGSDEQFF. Full variable domain (rest looked up from reference TRBV7-2 and TRBJ2-1): GAGVSQSPSNKVTEKGKDVELRCDPISGHTALYWYRQSLGQGLEFLIYFQGNSAPDKSGLPSDRFSAERTGGSVSTLTIQRTQQEDSAVYLCASSLGGARQGSDEQFFGPGTRLTVL.

The V call is TRBV5-5, the J call TRBJ2-7; 9 nucleotides line up with TRBD1. This CDR3 has 15 amino acids. CDR1 is SGHKS, CDR2 YYEKEE, per germline (reference sequence). V lost 0 bases, J lost 2 bases, and 3 bases stayed unmatched. This CDR3 reads CASSLGGDRAYEQYF. The CDR3 coding sequence is TGTGCCAGCAGCTTGGGGGGGGACAGGGCCTACGAGCAGTACTTC.

The gene calls are TRBV5-1 and TRBJ2-5; the match to TRBD1 covers 10 bases. Germline CDR1 SGHRS, CDR2 YFSETQ. This CDR3 is built from 15 residues. After removal of 6 bases from V and 4 bases from J, the junction contained 9 bases not matched to a gene. In nucleotides, the CDR3 is TGCGCCAGCACATCCTTGAGACAGGGGGCAGAGACCCAGTACTTC. It translates to CASTSLRQGAETQYF.

This rearrangement joins TRBV5-1 to TRBJ1-2; D gene uncertain. The length of the CDR3 is 16 residues. The germline V gene encodes CDR1 SGHRS and CDR2 YFSETQ. Deletions cut 4 bases from V and 4 bases from J, with 20 bases between. CDR3 sequence reads: CASSASGGPQVYGYTF. CDR3 coding DNA: TGCGCCAGCAGCGCAAGTGGAGGCCCCCAGGTCTATGGCTACACCTTC. Complete variable domain (other parts from reference TRBV5-1 and TRBJ1-2): KAGVTQTPRYLIKTRGQQVTLSCSPISGHRSVSWYQQTPGQGLQFLFEYFSETQRNKGNFPGRFSGRQFSNSRSEMNVSTLELGDSALYLCASSASGGPQVYGYTFGSGTRLTVV.

This rearrangement joins TRBV7-9 to TRBJ2-4, with no clear D. There are 17 residues in the CDR3. Between the trimmed V and J ends, which lost 5 bases and 0 bases, there was a span of 17 bases. Per germline, CDR1 SEHNR and CDR2 FQNEAQ (reference sequence). CDR3 sequence: CASSDKPGLVAKNIQYF. The CDR3 DNA follows: TGTGCCAGCAGCGATAAACCAGGTTTGGTAGCCAAAAACATTCAGTACTTC.

The V and J genes are TRBV5-1 and TRBJ2-5; the D is unclear. Germline CDR1 SGHRS, CDR2 YFSETQ. Trimming stripped 0 bases from V and 3 bases from J, with 12 bases between. CDR3 size: 15 residues. This CDR3 is CASSLGSALEETQYF. The CDR3 DNA follows: TGCGCCAGCAGCTTGGGCTCAGCGCTCGAAGAGACCCAGTACTTC.

The gene calls are TRBV7-9 and TRBJ1-2; 9 bases line up with TRBD1. Germline V gives CDR1 SEHNR, CDR2 FQNEAQ (reference sequence). The CDR3 totals 15 residues. V lost 5 bases and J lost 3; bases outside the gene matches: 7. The CDR3 region is CASSRRDRVDYGYTF. The CDR3 coding sequence is TGTGCCAGCAGCCGCCGGGACAGGGTCGACTATGGCTACACCTTC.

V is TRBV20-1 and J is TRBJ2-5, with 8 bases fitting TRBD2. The CDR3 loop spans 11 amino acids. V shed 6 bases and J 4 bases; nucleotides not matched to a gene: 1. CDR1 and CDR2 (germline): DFQATT, SNEGSKA (reference sequence). The CDR3, as DNA: TGCAGTGCACTAGCGGTAGAGACCCAGTACTTC. This codes for CSALAVETQYF.

The chain links TRBV5-5 to TRBJ2-2; D may correspond to TRBD1 or TRBD2 (5 bases each). This CDR3 spans 15 amino acids. CDR1 is SGHKS and CDR2 is YYEKEE in the germline V gene (reference sequence). Trimming shortened V by 3 bases and J by 3 bases, and 12 bases separated the two germline ends. The CDR3 nucleotides read TGTGCCAGCAGCTCGCTTGGGGGTCACACCGGGGAGCTGTTTTTT. This encodes CASSSLGGHTGELFF.

V is TRBV7-8 and J is TRBJ2-6, with TRBD1 identical over 12 bases. The germline gives CDR1 SGHVS, CDR2 FQNEAQ. V lost 1 base, J lost 1 base, and 11 bases stayed unmatched. The CDR3 has 21 amino acids. CDR3 loop: CASSLVGTGGSSWSGANVLTF. DNA of the CDR3: TGTGCCAGCAGCTTAGTCGGGACAGGGGGCTCGTCCTGGTCTGGGGCCAACGTCCTGACTTTC.

The genes are TRBV10-3 and TRBJ1-6, with TRBD1 matching over 7 bases. The V and J ends lost 10 bases and 8 bases, in that order; junction bases with no gene match: 8. The CDR3 extends over 13 amino acids. CDR1 and CDR2 from the germline V gene are ENHRY and SYGVKD. CDR3 nucleotide sequence: TGTGCCACCTCCGGGACAGTCGATTCACCCCTCCACTTT. Amino acid sequence: CATSGTVDSPLHF.

V usage is TRBV29-1 and J usage is TRBJ1-5; D is perhaps TRBD1 (6 bases). With 6 bases removed from V and 0 bases from J, the gap between germline ends came to 30 bases. Germline V gene lookup returns CDR1 SQVTM and CDR2 ANQGSEA. The CDR3 sequence is 20 residues long. The CDR3 DNA sequence: TGCAGCGTGCAAACAGGGTTCCTCTCCGACCCAGAACCTAGCAATCAGCCCCAGCATTTT. Protein product: CSVQTGFLSDPEPSNQPQHF.

The genes are TRBV7-8 and TRBJ1-6; the D is unclear. Trimming shortened V by 3 bases and J by 9 bases, and 12 bases separated the two germline ends. Germline V gene lookup returns CDR1 SGHVS and CDR2 FQNEAQ. The CDR3 has 14 amino acids. This CDR3 is CASSLMADSSPLHF. CDR3 nucleotides: TGTGCCAGCAGCTTGATGGCGGATTCTTCACCCCTCCACTTT.

V usage is TRBV6-1 and J usage is TRBJ2-1; D may be TRBD2 (6 bases). V shed 4 bases and J shed 0 bases, with 13 bases lying between them. CDR1 and CDR2 from the germline V gene are MNHNS and SASEGT. The CDR3 has 16 amino acids. The CDR3 bases are TGTGCCAGCAGTGCCGCCCAAGCGGGCTCCTACAATGAGCAGTTCTTC. Protein sequence: CASSAAQAGSYNEQFF.

The chain recombines TRBV10-3 with TRBJ1-5, with D hard to call. The V and J ends lost 4 bases and 2 bases respectively, with 9 bases between them. Germline-derived CDR1 and CDR2 are ENHRY and SYGVKD. This CDR3 is 14 amino acids long. CDR3 DNA: TGTGCCATCAGTGCGGCCCAGGGCAATCAGCCCCAGCATTTT. As protein: CAISAAQGNQPQHF.

The gene calls are TRBV14 and TRBJ1-4; D remains unclear. V lost 1 base and J lost 0, with 12 bases in between. From germline, CDR1 is SGHDN and CDR2 FVKESK. The CDR3 spans 17 residues. The DNA for the CDR3 is TGTGCCAGCAGCCAAGGGTGGGCCGATGCAACTAATGAAAAACTGTTTTTT. Translation: CASSQGWADATNEKLFF.

This sequence joins TRBV7-2 and TRBJ2-2, with D possibly being TRBD2 (6 bases). This CDR3 spans 15 amino acids. The germline V and J ends were trimmed by 3 bases and 4 bases, with 12 bases remaining between them. CDR1 and CDR2 (germline): SGHTA, FQGNSA. CDR3 amino acids: CASSFGGASTGELFF. CDR3 coding DNA: TGTGCCAGCAGCTTTGGCGGGGCCTCCACCGGGGAGCTGTTTTTT.